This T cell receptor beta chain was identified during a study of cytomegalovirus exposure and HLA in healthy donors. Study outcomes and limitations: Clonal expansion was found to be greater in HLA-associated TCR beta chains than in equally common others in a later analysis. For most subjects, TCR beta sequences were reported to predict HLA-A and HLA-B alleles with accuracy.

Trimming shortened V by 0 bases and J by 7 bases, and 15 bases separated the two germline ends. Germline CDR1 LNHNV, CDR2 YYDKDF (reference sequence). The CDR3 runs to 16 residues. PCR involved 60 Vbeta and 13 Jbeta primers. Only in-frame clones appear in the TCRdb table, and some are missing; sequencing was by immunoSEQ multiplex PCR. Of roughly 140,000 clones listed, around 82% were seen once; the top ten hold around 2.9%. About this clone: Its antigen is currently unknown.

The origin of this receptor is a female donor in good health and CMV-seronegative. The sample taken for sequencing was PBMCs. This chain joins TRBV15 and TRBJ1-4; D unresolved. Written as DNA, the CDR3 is TGTGCCACCAGCAGAGATTTACGATCCCCGAGTGAAAAACTGTTTTTT. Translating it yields CATSRDLRSPSEKLFF.